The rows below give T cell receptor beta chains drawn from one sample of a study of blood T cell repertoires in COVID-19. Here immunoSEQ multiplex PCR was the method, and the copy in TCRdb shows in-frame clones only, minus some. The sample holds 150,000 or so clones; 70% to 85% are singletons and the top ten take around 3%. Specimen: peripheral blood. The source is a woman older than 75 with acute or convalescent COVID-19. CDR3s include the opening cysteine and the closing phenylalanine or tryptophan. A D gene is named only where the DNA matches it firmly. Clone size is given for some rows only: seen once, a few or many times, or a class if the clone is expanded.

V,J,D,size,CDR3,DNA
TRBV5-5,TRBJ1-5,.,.,CASSLKEGESNQPQHF,TGTGCCAGCAGCTTGAAGGAAGGAGAGAGCAATCAGCCCCAGCATTTT
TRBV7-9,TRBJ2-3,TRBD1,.,CASSLSIGQGAADTQYF,TGTGCCAGCAGCTTATCGATCGGACAGGGGGCGGCAGATACGCAGTATTTT
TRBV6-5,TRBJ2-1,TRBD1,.,CASSAGGNGVF,TGTGCCAGCAGCGCAGGGGGAAATGGGGTCTTC
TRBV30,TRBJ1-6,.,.,CAWDGGPGGSPLHF,TGTGCCTGGGACGGGGGACCTGGTGGATCACCCCTCCACTTT
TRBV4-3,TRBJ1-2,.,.,CASSQRPMGTGYGYTF,TGCGCCAGCAGCCAAAGACCCATGGGCACTGGCTATGGCTACACCTTC
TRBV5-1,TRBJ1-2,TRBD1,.,CASSLGQNYGYTF,TGCGCCAGCAGTTTGGGACAGAACTATGGCTACACCTTC
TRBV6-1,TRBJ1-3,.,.,CASSDINREGNTIYF,TGTGCCAGCAGTGATATCAACAGGGAAGGAAACACCATATATTTT
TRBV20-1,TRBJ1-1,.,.,CSATGGTEAFF,TGCAGTGCCACGGGGGGGACTGAAGCTTTCTTT
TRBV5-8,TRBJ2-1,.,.,CASTLGGVYNEQFF,TGTGCCAGCACCCTGGGCGGGGTGTACAATGAGCAGTTCTTC
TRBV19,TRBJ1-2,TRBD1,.,CATEPTGAGGYTF,TGTGCCACCGAACCGACAGGGGCCGGTGGCTACACCTTC
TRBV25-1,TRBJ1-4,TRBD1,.,CASSESTGRDEKLFF,TGTGCCAGCAGTGAATCGACAGGGCGGGATGAAAAACTGTTTTTT
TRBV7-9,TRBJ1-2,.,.,CASSPTAPYGYTF,TGTGCCAGCAGCCCTACAGCACCCTATGGCTACACCTTC
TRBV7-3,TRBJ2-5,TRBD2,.,CASSKTSGGPWETQYF,TGTGCCAGCAGCAAGACTAGCGGGGGACCTTGGGAGACCCAGTACTTC
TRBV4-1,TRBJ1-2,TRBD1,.,CASSPDRARQDGYTF,TGCGCCAGCAGCCCGGACAGGGCTCGACAAGATGGCTACACCTTC
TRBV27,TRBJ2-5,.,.,CASRGVGGGQETQYF,TGTGCCAGCAGGGGGGTAGGGGGTGGACAAGAGACCCAGTACTTC
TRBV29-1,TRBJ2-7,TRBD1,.,CSANPGQGRSEQYF,TGCAGCGCTAACCCAGGACAGGGGCGATCCGAGCAGTACTTC
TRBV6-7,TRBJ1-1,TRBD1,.,CASSCGTGNTEAFF,TGTGCCAGCAGTTGCGGGACAGGGAACACTGAAGCTTTCTTT
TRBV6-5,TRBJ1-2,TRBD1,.,CASSYSTGTIYGYTF,TGTGCCAGCAGTTACTCGACAGGGACAATCTATGGCTACACCTTC
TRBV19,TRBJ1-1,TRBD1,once,CASINRGPYTEAFF,TGTGCCAGTATTAACAGGGGACCCTACACTGAAGCTTTCTTT